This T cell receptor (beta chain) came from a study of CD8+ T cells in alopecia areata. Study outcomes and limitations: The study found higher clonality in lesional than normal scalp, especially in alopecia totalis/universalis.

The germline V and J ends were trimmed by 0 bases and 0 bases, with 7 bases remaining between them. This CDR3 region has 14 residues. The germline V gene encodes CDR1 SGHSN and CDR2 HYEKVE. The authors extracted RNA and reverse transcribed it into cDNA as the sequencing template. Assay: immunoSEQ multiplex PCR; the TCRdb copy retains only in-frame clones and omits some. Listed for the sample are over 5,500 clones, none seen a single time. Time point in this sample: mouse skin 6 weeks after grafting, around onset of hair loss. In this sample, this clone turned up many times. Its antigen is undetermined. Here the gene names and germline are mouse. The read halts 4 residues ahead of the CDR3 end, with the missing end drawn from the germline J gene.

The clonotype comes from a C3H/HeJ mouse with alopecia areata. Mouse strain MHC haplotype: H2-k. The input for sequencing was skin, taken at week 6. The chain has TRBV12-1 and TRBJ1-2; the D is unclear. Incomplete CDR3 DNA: TGTGCCAGCTCTCTCCTTACAACAAACTCC. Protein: CASSLLTTNS. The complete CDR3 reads CASSLLTTNSDYTF. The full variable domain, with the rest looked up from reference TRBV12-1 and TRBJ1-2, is DSGVVQSPRHIIKEKGGRSVLTCIPISGHSNVVWYQQTLGKELKFLIQHYEKVERDKGFLPSRFSVQQFDDYHSEMNMSALELEDSAMYFCASSLLTTNSDYTFGSGTRLLVI.